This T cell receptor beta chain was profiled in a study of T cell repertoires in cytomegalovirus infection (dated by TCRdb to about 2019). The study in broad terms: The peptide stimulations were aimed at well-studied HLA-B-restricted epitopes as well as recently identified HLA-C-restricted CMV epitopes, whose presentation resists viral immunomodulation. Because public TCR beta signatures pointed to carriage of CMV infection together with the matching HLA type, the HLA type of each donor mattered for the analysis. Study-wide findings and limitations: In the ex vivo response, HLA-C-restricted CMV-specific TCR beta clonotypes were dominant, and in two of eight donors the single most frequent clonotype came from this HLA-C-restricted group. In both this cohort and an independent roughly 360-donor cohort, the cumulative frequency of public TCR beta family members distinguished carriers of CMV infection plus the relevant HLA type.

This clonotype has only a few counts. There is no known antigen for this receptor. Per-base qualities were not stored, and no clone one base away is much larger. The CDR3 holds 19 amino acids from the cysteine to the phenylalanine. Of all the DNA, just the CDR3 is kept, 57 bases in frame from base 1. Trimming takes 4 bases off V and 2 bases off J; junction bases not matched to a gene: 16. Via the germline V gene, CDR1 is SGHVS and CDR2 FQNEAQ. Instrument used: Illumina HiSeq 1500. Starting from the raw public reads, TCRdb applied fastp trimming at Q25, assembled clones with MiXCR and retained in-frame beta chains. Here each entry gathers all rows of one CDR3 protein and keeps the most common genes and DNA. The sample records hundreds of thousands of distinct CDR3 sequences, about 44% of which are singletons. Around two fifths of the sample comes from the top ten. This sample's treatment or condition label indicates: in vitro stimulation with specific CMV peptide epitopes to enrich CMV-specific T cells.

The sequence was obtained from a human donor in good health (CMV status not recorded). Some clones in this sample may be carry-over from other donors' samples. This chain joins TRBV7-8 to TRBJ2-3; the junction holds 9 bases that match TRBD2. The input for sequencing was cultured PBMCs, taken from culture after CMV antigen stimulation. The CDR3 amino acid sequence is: CASSSPRGLAGLLTDTQYF. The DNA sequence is TGTGCCAGCAGCTCCCCGCGGGGGCTAGCGGGATTACTCACAGATACGCAGTATTTT.